The entry below gives a single T cell receptor beta chain sequence along with its context. Clones were read by immunoSEQ multiplex PCR, and TCRdb kept only the in-frame ones, dropping some. The profile shows roughly 90,000 clones, 87% of them singletons. The ends were cut back, 2 bases at V and 10 bases at J, with 12 bases in the middle. CDR1 is GTSNPN and CDR2 is SVGIG in the germline V gene (reference sequence). This CDR3 comprises 12 residues. This record comes from a study of OX40 agonist ivuxolimab in advanced cancers. This material consisted of CD4+ or CD8+ T cells sorted from blood, taken in a trial of the OX40 agonist ivuxolimab. The source of this sequence is an adult with an advanced solid tumor such as melanoma, head and neck, liver or kidney cancer. The chain employs TRBV30 and TRBJ2-1; D tentatively fits TRBD1 or TRBD2 (5 bases each). The CDR3 is CAWSLPEGEQFF. The CDR3 DNA follows: TGTGCCTGGAGTCTCCCAGAGGGGGAGCAGTTCTTC. Looking up the rest from reference TRBV30 and TRBJ2-1 gives the full variable domain: SQTIHQWPATLVQPVGSPLSLECTVEGTSNPNLYWYRQAAGRGLQLLFYSVGIGQISSEVPQNLSASRPQDRQFILSSKKLLLSDSGFYLCAWSLPEGEQFFGPGTRLTVL.